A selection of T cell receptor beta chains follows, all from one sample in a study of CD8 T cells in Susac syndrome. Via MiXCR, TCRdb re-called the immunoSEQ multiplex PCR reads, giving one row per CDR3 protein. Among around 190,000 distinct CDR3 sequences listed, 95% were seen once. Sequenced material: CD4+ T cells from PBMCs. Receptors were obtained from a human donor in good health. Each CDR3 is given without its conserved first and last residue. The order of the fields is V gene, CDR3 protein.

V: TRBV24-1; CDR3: ATSDSMARRETQY
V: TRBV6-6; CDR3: ASSLQGPDTQY
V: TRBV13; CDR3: ASSPGQGLGGYT
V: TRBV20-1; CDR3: SARDRGYNEQF
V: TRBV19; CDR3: ASGDPTNSPLH
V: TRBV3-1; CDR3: ASSQDLSVDTQY
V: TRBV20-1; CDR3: SARKTGTFNNEQF
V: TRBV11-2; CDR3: ASSLGGWRGDNEQF
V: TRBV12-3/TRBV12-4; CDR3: ASTQHRSSYNSPLH
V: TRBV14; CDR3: ASSSGLSSYEQY
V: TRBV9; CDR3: ASSVGELGVDTQY
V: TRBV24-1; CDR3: ATSDPRGPGELF
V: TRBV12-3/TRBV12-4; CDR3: ASSPPWT
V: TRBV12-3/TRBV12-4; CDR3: ASSLQGEGEQF
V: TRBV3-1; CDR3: ASSRGETQY
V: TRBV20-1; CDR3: SAGELGTDTQY
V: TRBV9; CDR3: ASSVESGGTQY
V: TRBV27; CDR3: ASSLRDRDYEQY
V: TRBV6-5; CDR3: ASSRGTLPPNEQF
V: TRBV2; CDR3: ASSPTYEQY
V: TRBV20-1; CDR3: SAVSLGTARYSGNTIY
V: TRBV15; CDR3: ATSRDRSYGPRGYNEQF
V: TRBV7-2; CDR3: ATASGTILPYEQY
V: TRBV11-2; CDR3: ASSLGGTGGDIQY
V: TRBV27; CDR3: ASSLVGYSPLH
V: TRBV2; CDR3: ASSGGQGLTYGYT
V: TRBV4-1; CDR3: ASSQDIGNGYT
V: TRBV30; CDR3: ACRLAERYNEQF
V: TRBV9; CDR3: ASSVDGGRGQPQH
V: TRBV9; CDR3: ASSVVGESNSPLH
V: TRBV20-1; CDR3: SARSLGSVQETQY
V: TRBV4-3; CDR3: ASSQGGGPRSDTQY
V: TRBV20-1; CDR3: SAREKGDYGYT
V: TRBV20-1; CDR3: SATQGDYEQY
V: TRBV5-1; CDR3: ASSPRTGGTQY
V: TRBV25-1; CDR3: ASSIAGDTEAF
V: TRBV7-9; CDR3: ASSLISAGDYEQY
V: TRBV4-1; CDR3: ASSLRTPSTDTQY
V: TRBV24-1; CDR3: ATMGQGAYNEQF
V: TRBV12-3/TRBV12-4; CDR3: ASNSADSPLH
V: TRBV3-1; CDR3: ASSQGGRAWTQH